The entry below gives a single T cell receptor beta chain sequence along with its context. This entry is derived from a study of blood T cell repertoires in COVID-19. Deletions cut 3 bases from V and 8 bases from J, with 6 bases between. Germline V lookup: CDR1 KGHDR, CDR2 SFDVKD. CDR3 length: 11 residues. Assay used: immunoSEQ multiplex PCR; TCRdb lists only in-frame clones, some missing. The top ten clones hold about 17% of a sample with around 200,000 clones, 85% of them seen once. Sequencing was done on a sample of PBMCs or T cells enriched from blood (not recorded which). The origin of this receptor is a man aged 35 to 55 who had recovered from COVID-19. The V and J genes are TRBV24-1 and TRBJ1-2; D is unclear. The CDR3 DNA sequence: TGTGCCACCAGTGATACTTACGGCTACACCTTC. Translating gives CATSDTYGYTF.